This T cell receptor beta chain was recorded in a study of technical replicates of blood from several donors. From germline, CDR1 is MNHNS and CDR2 SASEGT. Trimming left V 8 bases short and J 5 bases short, with 9 bases between. The CDR3 extends over 11 amino acids. The method was immunoSEQ multiplex PCR; TCRdb's version includes in-frame clones alone and lacks a portion of them. This table has approximately 99,000 clones, approximately 96% appearing once. V gene TRBV6-1 combines with J gene TRBJ1-2; D gene unclear. The sequence was obtained from a human donor in good health. Material for sequencing was T cells isolated from PBMCs. The CDR3 DNA reads as TGTGCCAGCGTCCTATTTTATGGCTACACCTTC. Translating gives CASVLFYGYTF.